The rows below give T cell receptor beta chains drawn from one sample of a study of blood T cell repertoires in COVID-19. Generated by immunoSEQ multiplex PCR, the TCRdb table keeps only in-frame clones and is missing some. The data contain approximately 260,000 clones, roughly 87% of them singletons. Specimen: PBMCs or T cells enriched from blood (not recorded which). These receptors were obtained from a woman younger than 45 with acute COVID-19. CDR3s include the opening cysteine and the closing phenylalanine or tryptophan. Fields, in order: V gene, D gene, clone size, J gene, CDR3 protein, CDR3 DNA. A D gene is named only where the DNA matches it firmly. Size tells how often a clone was seen (once, few, many) or the class of an expanded clone, and some rows leave it out.

v_gene: TRBV18; d_gene: -; abundance: -; j_gene: TRBJ2-1; CDR3aa: CASSPGREHNEQFF; CDR3nt: TGTGCCAGCTCACCAGGGCGGGAACACAATGAGCAGTTCTTC
v_gene: TRBV3-1/TRBV3-2; d_gene: TRBD2; abundance: -; j_gene: TRBJ2-1; CDR3aa: CASSHDVLAGTSYNEQFF; CDR3nt: TGTGCCAGCAGCCATGATGTCCTAGCGGGAACTTCCTACAATGAGCAGTTCTTC
v_gene: TRBV28; d_gene: -; abundance: -; j_gene: TRBJ2-2; CDR3aa: CASRTPTGELFF; CDR3nt: TGTGCCAGCAGGACACCCACCGGGGAGCTGTTTTTT
v_gene: TRBV18; d_gene: -; abundance: -; j_gene: TRBJ2-6; CDR3aa: CASSPEARGANVLTF; CDR3nt: TGTGCCAGCTCACCAGAGGCGCGGGGGGCCAACGTCCTGACTTTC
v_gene: TRBV7-9; d_gene: -; abundance: -; j_gene: TRBJ2-3; CDR3aa: CASSLSGLTDTQYF; CDR3nt: TGTGCCAGCAGCTTAAGCGGGCTGACAGATACGCAGTATTTT
v_gene: TRBV7-8; d_gene: TRBD2; abundance: -; j_gene: TRBJ2-1; CDR3aa: CASSLTLAGVTYNEQFF; CDR3nt: TGTGCCAGCAGCCTCACTCTAGCGGGAGTGACATACAATGAGCAGTTCTTC
v_gene: TRBV5-1; d_gene: -; abundance: -; j_gene: TRBJ2-3; CDR3aa: CASSSGQVTDAQYF; CDR3nt: TGCGCCAGCAGCTCGGGACAAGTCACAGATGCGCAGTATTTT
v_gene: TRBV7-9; d_gene: -; abundance: -; j_gene: TRBJ1-5; CDR3aa: CASSLTNQGPNQPQHF; CDR3nt: TGTGCCAGCAGCCTTACGAACCAGGGCCCAAATCAGCCCCAGCATTTT
v_gene: TRBV5-6; d_gene: -; abundance: -; j_gene: TRBJ2-2; CDR3aa: CASSLAPGELFF; CDR3nt: TGTGCCAGCAGCTTGGCTCCCGGGGAGCTGTTTTTT
v_gene: TRBV9; d_gene: -; abundance: -; j_gene: TRBJ1-5; CDR3aa: CASSGGRDDQPQHF; CDR3nt: TGTGCCAGCAGCGGCGGGAGGGACGATCAGCCCCAGCATTTT
v_gene: TRBV6-4; d_gene: -; abundance: -; j_gene: TRBJ1-6; CDR3aa: CASSQGPQGANSPLHF; CDR3nt: TGTGCCAGCAGTCAGGGGCCCCAGGGAGCTAATTCACCCCTCCACTTT
v_gene: TRBV28; d_gene: TRBD1; abundance: -; j_gene: TRBJ1-1; CDR3aa: CASRTPGGRGTEAFF; CDR3nt: TGTGCCAGCAGGACTCCAGGGGGTAGGGGGACTGAAGCTTTCTTT
v_gene: TRBV28; d_gene: -; abundance: -; j_gene: TRBJ2-1; CDR3aa: CASSYQGKGPYNEQFF; CDR3nt: TGTGCCAGCAGTTATCAGGGTAAGGGGCCTTACAATGAGCAGTTCTTC
v_gene: TRBV5-3; d_gene: -; abundance: -; j_gene: TRBJ2-7; CDR3aa: CARSLAAGPRAGWGYEQYF; CDR3nt: TGTGCCAGAAGCTTGGCTGCGGGCCCCCGGGCGGGCTGGGGCTACGAGCAGTACTTC
v_gene: TRBV6-5; d_gene: -; abundance: -; j_gene: TRBJ1-1; CDR3aa: CASSYSWRLDSTEAFF; CDR3nt: TGTGCCAGCAGTTATTCCTGGAGATTAGACAGTACTGAAGCTTTCTTT
v_gene: TRBV12-3/TRBV12-4; d_gene: -; abundance: -; j_gene: TRBJ2-5; CDR3aa: CASTSGQSPQYF; CDR3nt: TGTGCCAGCACCAGCGGACAGTCCCCCCAGTACTTC
v_gene: TRBV19; d_gene: -; abundance: -; j_gene: TRBJ1-3; CDR3aa: CASSGGTPGNTIYF; CDR3nt: TGTGCCAGTAGTGGAGGGACCCCTGGAAACACCATATATTTT
v_gene: TRBV7-9; d_gene: TRBD2; abundance: -; j_gene: TRBJ2-1; CDR3aa: CASSQGLVSHEQFF; CDR3nt: TGTGCCAGCAGCCAAGGACTAGTCTCCCATGAGCAGTTCTTC
v_gene: TRBV15; d_gene: TRBD1; abundance: -; j_gene: TRBJ2-6; CDR3aa: CATSRTGQSGANVLTF; CDR3nt: TGTGCCACCAGCAGGACGGGACAGTCTGGGGCCAACGTCCTGACTTTC
v_gene: TRBV29-1; d_gene: TRBD1; abundance: -; j_gene: TRBJ1-1; CDR3aa: CSADAGGAGTEAFF; CDR3nt: TGCAGCGCTGATGCAGGGGGCGCGGGGACTGAAGCTTTCTTT
v_gene: TRBV6-2/TRBV6-3; d_gene: -; abundance: once; j_gene: TRBJ2-7; CDR3aa: CASSSISYEQYF; CDR3nt: TGTGCCAGCAGTTCCATCTCCTACGAGCAGTACTTC
v_gene: TRBV9; d_gene: -; abundance: -; j_gene: TRBJ1-3; CDR3aa: CASSVGGSEGNTIYF; CDR3nt: TGTGCCAGCAGCGTCGGGGGGTCGGAGGGAAACACCATATATTTT
v_gene: TRBV5-1; d_gene: TRBD1; abundance: -; j_gene: TRBJ2-1; CDR3aa: CASSSGQGGLSYNEQFF; CDR3nt: TGCGCCAGCAGCTCGGGACAGGGTGGTCTGTCCTACAATGAGCAGTTCTTC
v_gene: TRBV10-3; d_gene: TRBD1; abundance: -; j_gene: TRBJ1-1; CDR3aa: CATTGQGGFGEAFF; CDR3nt: TGTGCCACCACGGGACAGGGGGGGTTTGGTGAAGCTTTCTTT
v_gene: TRBV28; d_gene: -; abundance: -; j_gene: TRBJ2-7; CDR3aa: CASSLGGSGDEQYF; CDR3nt: TGTGCCAGCAGTCTCGGGGGTAGTGGCGACGAGCAGTACTTC
v_gene: TRBV3-1/TRBV3-2; d_gene: TRBD2; abundance: -; j_gene: TRBJ2-3; CDR3aa: CASSHRLAAAQDTQYF; CDR3nt: TGTGCCAGCAGCCATCGACTAGCAGCGGCACAAGATACGCAGTATTTT